This T cell receptor (beta chain) is from a study of blood T cells in healthy people across ages (dated by TCRdb to between 2014 and 2017). For context, the study as a whole: In model experiments, template switching captured about one uniquely barcoded TCR beta cDNA molecule for every two T cells. The study measured age-related changes in TCR beta repertoire diversity using deep sequencing normalized with unique cDNA molecular identifiers. The donors were split into four age groups: young (average 16 years), middle-aged (39), aged (approximately 60) and long-lived (about 74). Donors of different ages were randomly distributed across sequencing lanes to avoid experimental bias. The study analyzed two additional independent replicas of 1 million unique cDNA reads from the same blood draw for two donors, one aged 18 to 30 and one aged 80 or older.

As concerns this clonotype: Its antigen specificity is not known. One base away there is no much larger clone; base qualities are not given.

The approximately 39 donors, aged 6 to 90 years, were systemically healthy Caucasian individuals from Russia. Each donor gave 9 to 10 milliliters of peripheral blood, collected into EDTA-treated Vacutainer tubes. Ficoll-Paque density-gradient centrifugation was used to isolate PBMCs, with at least 6.5 million per sample. Total RNA was extracted from PBMCs with Trizol reagent, with at least 6 micrograms obtained per sample. For every donor, an aliquot of PBMCs went through flow cytometry to measure the percentages of naive CD45RAhigh/CD27high T cells. Libraries were built with 5' RACE. A second PCR of about 7 to 12 cycles was run with a J-beta primer mix and a sample-barcoded 5' primer. A unique molecular identifier was introduced onto each TCR beta cDNA molecule by a template-switch 5' adaptor carrying 12 random nucleotides. Each sample yielded at least 2.5 million CDR3-containing paired-end reads. First-strand cDNA was synthesized from all RNA with the Mint cDNA synthesis kit, primed by a TRBC-specific oligonucleotide. All cDNA was treated with uracil-DNA glycosylase and then went through a first 18-cycle PCR with the universal primers M1SS and BC2_uni_R. The study's processing was this. For normalization, 1 million high-quality reads were randomly selected from each sample, with every read carrying a distinct molecular identifier. Reads with shared molecular identifiers were discarded instead of being binned into consensus sequences. MiTCR, run with a Q25 quality threshold and the strictest error-elimination algorithm, handled CDR3 identification, clonotype clustering and error correction. A nonparametric unseen species model using Euler transformation provided a lower-bound estimate of total TCR beta diversity. TCRdb itself trimmed the public reads at Q25 with fastp, ran MiXCR and retained productive beta chains. Each CDR3 protein appears once, grouped with its most common genes and DNA. These V and J calls originate from TCRdb's pipeline instead of the authors' own analysis. Within this sample are some 1,800,000 distinct CDR3 sequences, with about two fifths of them counted one time only. The ten largest clones represent under 25% of the sample.

Overall study results and their limits: Total diversity estimates from one million sequenced T cells were considered lower bounds and underestimates. Compared with the aged group, more naive CD4+ T cells, fewer expanded clones and increased TCR diversity were shown by the long-lived group, suggesting age selection. Conclusive comparison of naive and antigen-experienced compartments was prevented by the profiling of bulk unsorted PBMCs. Observed TCR beta diversity per million T cells fell roughly linearly with age, and a significant reduction was already apparent by age about 38. The percentage of naive T cells measured by flow cytometry correlated strongly with observed TCR beta diversity. The CMV infection status of donors was not known, potentially confounding age-related changes in expanded clonotypes.

The CDR3 contains 16 residues, cysteine and phenylalanine counted. Only the CDR3 part of the read is kept: 48 bases, read in frame from the first base. The germline V gene encodes CDR1 SGDLS and CDR2 YYNGEE. V and J are truncated by 4 bases and 6 bases respectively, leaving an intervening sequence of 22 bases. The receptor chain draws on TRBV9 and TRBJ1-2, with a tentative D gene TRBD1 over 5 matching bases. Sequenced sample: blood. The sequence derives from a human donor in good health. The DNA sequence is TGTGCCAGCAGCCCGCATATCGAGGGCAGGGCAGATGGCTACACCTTC. This codes for CASSPHIEGRADGYTF.